Below are 5 T cell receptor beta chains sequenced from a single sample in a study of blood T cells in healthy people across ages. Alongside a J-beta primer mix, a sample-barcoded 5' primer served in a second PCR lasting roughly 6 to 11 cycles. TCRdb processed the 5' RACE reads anew with MiXCR; each CDR3 protein has one entry. The sample has about 970,000 distinct CDR3 sequences, roughly 47% seen once; the top ten hold 20% to 25%. Material for sequencing was blood. These receptors were collected from a woman aged 60-70 years in good health.

The chain couples TRBV4-1 to TRBJ1-4; the D gene is possibly TRBD1 (6 bases). The germline V gene has CDR1 MGHRA and CDR2 YSYEKL. V lost 4 bases to trimming and J lost 3 bases, with 18 bases between them. This CDR3 is built from 17 residues. The CDR3 loop reads CASSRGAGQHANEKLFF. In DNA, the CDR3 is TGCGCCAGCAGCCGAGGGGCCGGACAGCATGCTAATGAAAAACTGTTTTTT.

The rearrangement links TRBV29-1 to TRBJ2-3, with a weak D call TRBD1 (5 bases). CDR3 length: 12 amino acids. With 4 bases removed from V and 2 bases from J, the gap between germline ends came to 7 bases. Germline V CDR1 and CDR2: SQVTM, ANQGSEA. For the CDR3, the DNA is TGCAGCGTTGCGACAGACACAGATACGCAGTATTTT. This gives the protein CSVATDTDTQYF.

The rearrangement joins TRBV5-1 to TRBJ2-3; TRBD1 aligns across 10 bases. The ends lost 4 bases at V and 3 bases at J; junction bases unmatched: 8. CDR3 length equals 16 residues. Germline CDR1 and CDR2: SGHRS and YFSETQ. The CDR3 DNA reads as TGCGCCAGCAGCACTGGCGGGACAGGGGAGACAGATACGCAGTATTTT. Protein product: CASSTGGTGETDTQYF.

This clonotype was seen repeatedly, ten times or more. The rearrangement links TRBV19 to TRBJ2-1, with D hard to call. The last part of the DNA fits TRBJ2-7 better; the J call may be wrong. Germline assignment: CDR1 LNHDA and CDR2 SQIVND (reference sequence). The CDR3 length is 15 residues. CDR3: CASSIGLNAYNEQYF. CDR3 sequence (DNA): TGTGCCAGTAGTATTGGCCTGAATGCCTACAATGAGCAGTACTTC.

To note about this clonotype: A much larger clone differs by one base, so this may be a read error. The chain employs TRBV7-2 and TRBJ2-7, with a possible D match to TRBD2 (5 bases). The CDR3 runs to 15 residues. Germline V gene sequence: CDR1 SGHTA, CDR2 FQGNSA. In nucleotides, the CDR3 is TGTGCCAGCGGCTTAGTTAGCGCATTCTCCTACGAGCAGTACTTC. As protein: CASGLVSAFSYEQYF.